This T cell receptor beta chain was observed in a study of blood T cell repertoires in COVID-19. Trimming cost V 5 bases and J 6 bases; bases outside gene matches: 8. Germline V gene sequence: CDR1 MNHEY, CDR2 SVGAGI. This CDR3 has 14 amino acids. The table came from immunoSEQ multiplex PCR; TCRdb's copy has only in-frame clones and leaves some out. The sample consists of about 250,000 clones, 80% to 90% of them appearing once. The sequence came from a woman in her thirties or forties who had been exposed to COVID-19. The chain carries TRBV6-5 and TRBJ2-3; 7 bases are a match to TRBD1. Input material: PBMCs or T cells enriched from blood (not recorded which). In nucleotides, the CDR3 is TGTGCCAGCAGTCAACTGACAGGGTTCGATACGCAGTATTTT. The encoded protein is CASSQLTGFDTQYF.